The 17 T cell receptor beta chains below come from one sample, sequenced in a study of beta chain features in type 1 diabetes. Broader study findings: There was a moderate but significant shortening of TCRB CDR3s in all four CD4+ subsets of Type 1 diabetes patients.

Every isolated RNA sample was fully reverse transcribed, so sequencing captured expressed TCRB transcripts. Sequencing used immunoSEQ multiplex PCR; TCRdb keeps in-frame clones, though not all of them. The sample includes 150,000 to 200,000 clones, more than 60% of them seen just once. These TCRs' antigens remain unknown. Sequencing was performed on naive CD4+ T cells from blood. Receptors were obtained from a man aged 25-45 years with type 1 diabetes.

This clone has only one observation. The rearrangement links TRBV7-2 to TRBJ2-7; 10 bases match TRBD2. Germline V gene data show CDR1 as SGHTA and CDR2 as FQGNSA. The CDR3 consists of 15 residues. V gave up 7 bases and J gave up 4 bases; unmatched junction bases: 10. The CDR3 sequence is CASTLLAGVGYEQYF. The CDR3 DNA reads as TGTGCCAGCACCCTTCTAGCGGGGGTGGGTTACGAGCAGTACTTC.

The chain recombines TRBV4-2 with TRBJ2-3; D is possibly TRBD2 (5 bases). This CDR3 comprises 16 residues. V lost 1 base, J lost 5 bases, and 16 bases lay in between. The germline V gene encodes CDR1 LGHNA and CDR2 YNFKEQ. The CDR3 spells CASSQVGSRVGDTQYF. The CDR3 nucleotides are TGTGCCAGCAGCCAAGTGGGCTCGCGGGTCGGAGATACGCAGTATTTT.

On this clone itself: This CDR3 is also generated by other DNA sequences in the sample. The genes are TRBV5-6 and TRBJ2-3; unclear D gene. CDR1 and CDR2 (germline): SGHDT, YYEEEE. V gave up 0 bases and J gave up 6 bases, with 2 bases separating them. The CDR3 runs to 11 residues. The CDR3 protein is CASSLGDTQYF. For the CDR3, the DNA is TGTGCCAGCAGCTTGGGGGATACGCAGTATTTT.

This clone was seen a single time. CDR3 coding DNA: TGTGCCAGCAGCCTCCGACTAGCGGGGCAAGAGACCCAGTACTTC. Translation: CASSLRLAGQETQYF. The chain carries TRBV14 and TRBJ2-5; 11 bases are a match to TRBD2. The CDR3 covers 15 residues. With 4 bases clipped from V and 2 bases from J, the junction kept 3 bases outside the gene matches. Germline assignment: CDR1 SGHDN and CDR2 FVKESK.

This chain links TRBV7-8 with TRBJ1-2; D uncertain. The V and J ends lost 1 base and 4 bases respectively, with 10 bases between them. The CDR3 contains 14 residues. From germline, CDR1 is SGHVS and CDR2 FQNEAQ. CDR3 sequence (DNA): TGTGCCAGCAGCTTAGTCCCAGGCAGCTATGGCTACACCTTC. Amino acid sequence: CASSLVPGSYGYTF.

The sample holds a few counts of this clone. The CDR3 nucleotides read TGTGCCAGCAGCGCGGACACAAACACTGAAGCTTTCTTT. Its translation is CASSADTNTEAFF. This chain uses TRBV9 with TRBJ1-1; maybe TRBD1 (5 bases). The V gene lost 3 bases and the J gene lost 2 bases, with 8 bases spanning the gap. The CDR3 spans 13 residues. CDR1 is SGDLS, CDR2 YYNGEE, per germline.

The chain combines TRBV7-9 with TRBJ1-5, with a weak D call TRBD1 (6 bases). CDR1 SEHNR and CDR2 FQNEAQ come from the germline V gene (reference sequence). V was clipped by 4 bases and J by 2 bases, with 9 bases between them. The CDR3 extends over 14 amino acids. Written as DNA, the CDR3 is TGTGCCAGCAGCTCACAGGGTGGCAATCAGCCCCAGCATTTT. It codes for CASSSQGGNQPQHF.

The CDR3 nucleotides are TGTGCCAGCAGTGAAGTGGATGGTAGAAACACCATATATTTT. This gives the protein CASSEVDGRNTIYF. The J gene is TRBJ1-3, the V gene TRBV25-1; D uncertain. From germline, CDR1 is MGHDK and CDR2 SYGVNS. The ends were cut back, 2 bases at V and 5 bases at J, with 10 bases in the middle. This CDR3 is built from 14 residues.

The chain employs TRBV19 and TRBJ1-5; a possible D gene is TRBD1 (5 bases). V was clipped by 7 bases and J by 0 bases, with 19 bases between them. CDR3 size: 17 residues. Germline V gives CDR1 LNHDA, CDR2 SQIVND (reference sequence). The CDR3 nucleotides are TGTGCCAGTACCACACATGAAGGGGTTGGTAGCAATCAGCCCCAGCATTTT. Encoded protein: CASTTHEGVGSNQPQHF.

V gene TRBV5-6 combines with J gene TRBJ2-3; D gene unclear. Trimming removed 7 bases at V and 4 bases at J, with 25 bases between. Per germline, CDR1 SGHDT and CDR2 YYEEEE. The CDR3 runs to 17 residues. CDR3 DNA sequence: TGTGCCAGCGGAGTTGGCGGCCCCACGCGTGCCGCAGATACGCAGTATTTT. The encoded protein is CASGVGGPTRAADTQYF.

The chain is built from TRBV25-1 and TRBJ1-1; maybe TRBD1 (6 bases). The CDR3 sequence is 15 residues long. Germline V gene data show CDR1 as MGHDK and CDR2 as SYGVNS. V was clipped by 4 bases and J by 1 base, with 13 bases between them. CDR3 sequence: CASSVLGQQNTEAFF. The CDR3, as DNA: TGTGCCAGCAGTGTTCTTGGACAGCAGAACACTGAAGCTTTCTTT.

V usage is TRBV29-1 and J usage is TRBJ2-7, with a possible D match to TRBD2 (6 bases). This CDR3 has 11 residues. The V gene lost 7 bases and the J gene lost 7 bases, with 14 bases spanning the gap. Germline CDR1 reads SQVTM; CDR2 reads ANQGSEA. CDR3 DNA sequence: TGCAGCGCTGGGGGGAACTTAGAGCAGTACTTC. Encoded protein: CSAGGNLEQYF.

This clone has a handful of counts. This chain connects TRBV5-1 to TRBJ2-7; 7 bases map to TRBD1. This CDR3 contains 14 residues. The germline V gene has CDR1 SGHRS and CDR2 YFSETQ. Unmatched junction bases numbered 5, after V lost 5 bases and J lost 0 bases. DNA of the CDR3: TGCGCCAGCAGAACCGGGACAGACTCCTACGAGCAGTACTTC. Its protein product is CASRTGTDSYEQYF.

This clone was seen a single time. This sequence joins TRBV5-6 and TRBJ2-1; 8 bases match TRBD1. Trimming removed 4 bases from V and 5 bases from J; junction bases left unmatched: 11. The CDR3 is 16 amino acids. Per germline, CDR1 SGHDT and CDR2 YYEEEE. This chain's CDR3 is CASSTIGTGVNNEQFF. CDR3 coding DNA: TGTGCCAGCAGCACCATCGGGACAGGAGTAAACAATGAGCAGTTCTTC.

The chain has TRBV5-4 and TRBJ2-7; 10 bases are a match to TRBD1. With V trimmed by 4 bases and J by 7 bases, 5 bases remained unmatched. CDR1 SGHNT and CDR2 YYREEE come from the germline V gene (reference sequence). The CDR3 is made up of 13 amino acids. The CDR3 DNA reads TGTGCCAGCAGCACAGGGACAGGGGAAGAGCAGTACTTC. Translated: CASSTGTGEEQYF.

In regard to this clone: The junction departs from the called germline gene at one end, perhaps through a read error. The J gene is TRBJ2-3, the V gene TRBV11-2; a possible D gene is TRBD2 (5 bases). CDR3 length: 14 residues. Looked up from germline, CDR1 is SGHAT and CDR2 is FQNNGV. CDR3 in amino acids: CASTLTGYADTQYF. The CDR3, as DNA: TGTGCCAGCACCTTAACGGGGTACGCAGATACGCAGTATTTT.

J is TRBJ2-3 and V is TRBV2, with 9 bases matching TRBD2. The V gene's germline CDR1 is SNHLY and CDR2 FYNNEI. This CDR3 has 15 amino acids. With V trimmed by 4 bases and J by 0 bases, 2 bases remained unmatched. The CDR3: CASSAAGGSTDTQYF. The CDR3 nucleotides read TGTGCCAGCAGTGCAGCGGGGGGCAGCACAGATACGCAGTATTTT.